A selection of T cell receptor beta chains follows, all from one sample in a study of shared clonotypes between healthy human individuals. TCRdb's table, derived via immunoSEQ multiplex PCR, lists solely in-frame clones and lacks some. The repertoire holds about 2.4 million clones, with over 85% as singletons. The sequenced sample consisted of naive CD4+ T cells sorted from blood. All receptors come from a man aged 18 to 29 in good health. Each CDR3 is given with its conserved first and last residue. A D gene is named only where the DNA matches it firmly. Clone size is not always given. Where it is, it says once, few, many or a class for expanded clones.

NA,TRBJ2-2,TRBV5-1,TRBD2,CASSSETSNTGELFF,TGCGCCAGCAGTTCGGAGACTAGCAATACCGGGGAGCTGTTTTTT
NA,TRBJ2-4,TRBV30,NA,CAWSVRQGVGNIQYF,TGTGCCTGGAGTGTACGGCAGGGAGTTGGGAACATTCAGTACTTC
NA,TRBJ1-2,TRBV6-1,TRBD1,CASSSSGQRFLGYTF,TGTGCCAGCAGTTCATCGGGACAGCGGTTTTTGGGCTACACCTTC
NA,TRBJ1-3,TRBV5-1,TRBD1,CASSSTGGAGNTIYF,TGCGCCAGCAGCTCAACAGGGGGCGCGGGAAACACCATATATTTT
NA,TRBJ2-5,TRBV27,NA,CASSGAPLTAETQYF,TGTGCCAGCAGTGGAGCTCCACTAACCGCGGAGACCCAGTACTTC
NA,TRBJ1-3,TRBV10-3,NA,CAIRQAGSGNTIYF,TGTGCCATCAGACAGGCCGGCTCTGGAAACACCATATATTTT
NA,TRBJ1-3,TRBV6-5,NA,CASSYSWASGNTIYF,TGTGCCAGCAGTTACTCATGGGCCTCGGGAAACACCATATATTTT
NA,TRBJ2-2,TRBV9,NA,CASSVGANTGELFF,TGTGCCAGCAGCGTAGGGGCCAACACCGGGGAGCTGTTTTTT
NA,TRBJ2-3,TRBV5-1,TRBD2,CASRPRLAGTDTQYF,TGCGCCAGCAGGCCCCGACTAGCGGGAACAGATACGCAGTATTTT
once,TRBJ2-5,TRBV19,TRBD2,CASSNGLAGAGETQYF,TGTGCCAGTAGTAACGGACTAGCGGGGGCAGGGGAGACCCAGTACTTC
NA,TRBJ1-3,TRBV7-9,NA,CASSLRGTEGNTIYF,TGTGCCAGCAGCTTACGGGGTACGGAAGGAAACACCATATATTTT
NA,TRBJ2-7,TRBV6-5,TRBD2,CASRDGTSGFYEQYF,TGTGCCAGCAGGGACGGGACTAGCGGTTTTTACGAGCAGTACTTC
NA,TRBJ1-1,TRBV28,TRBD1,CASSPPTIRDRDIGAFF,TGTGCCAGCAGTCCCCCAACTATCCGGGACAGGGATATTGGAGCTTTCTTT
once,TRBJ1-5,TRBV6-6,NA,CASTHGGGRGNQPQHF,TGTGCCAGCACCCACGGGGGGGGCAGGGGCAATCAGCCCCAGCATTTT
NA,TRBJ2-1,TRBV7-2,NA,CASSLGQIREQFF,TGTGCCAGCAGCTTAGGACAGATACGGGAGCAGTTCTTC
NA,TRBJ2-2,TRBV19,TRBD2,CASSIPGGDTTGELFF,TGTGCCAGTAGTATCCCCGGGGGGGATACCACCGGGGAGCTGTTTTTT
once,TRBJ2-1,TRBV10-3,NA,CAISFSRGYYNEQFF,TGTGCCATCAGCTTTTCTCGCGGATACTACAATGAGCAGTTCTTC
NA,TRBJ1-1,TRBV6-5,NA,CASSRGTPMNTEAFF,TGTGCCAGCAGCCGGGGGACACCCATGAACACTGAAGCTTTCTTT
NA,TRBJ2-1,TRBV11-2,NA,CAILTLGVLIDEQFF,TGTGCCATTCTAACCCTGGGGGTTTTAATCGATGAGCAGTTCTTC
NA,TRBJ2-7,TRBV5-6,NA,CASRGGGSAYEQYF,TGTGCCAGCAGGGGTGGGGGATCTGCCTACGAGCAGTACTTC
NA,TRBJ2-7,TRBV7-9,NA,CASTFAGRPAEQYF,TGTGCCAGCACCTTCGCGGGAAGGCCAGCCGAGCAGTACTTC
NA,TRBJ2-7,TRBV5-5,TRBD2,CASSPGTSGGPSSYEQYF,TGTGCCAGCAGCCCGGGGACTAGCGGGGGCCCTTCCTCCTACGAGCAGTACTTC
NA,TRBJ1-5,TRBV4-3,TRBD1,CASSPRTGNQPQHF,TGCGCCAGCAGCCCTCGGACAGGGAATCAGCCCCAGCATTTT
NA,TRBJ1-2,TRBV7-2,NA,CASSYRQANYGYTF,TGTGCCAGCAGCTATCGCCAAGCTAACTATGGCTACACCTTC
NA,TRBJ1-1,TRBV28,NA,CASVRAGGFTEAFF,TGTGCCAGCGTTAGGGCGGGAGGCTTCACTGAAGCTTTCTTT
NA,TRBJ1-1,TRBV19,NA,CASSSEGQLGTEAFF,TGTGCCAGTAGTTCAGAAGGACAGTTAGGGACTGAAGCTTTCTTT